The TCR beta chain under discussion was sequenced for a study of T cell repertoires in cytomegalovirus infection. The wider study: The study used recently identified HLA-C-restricted and well-studied HLA-B-restricted CMV epitopes. A matching HLA type, together with CMV infection, was signaled by public TCR beta signatures. Notes on the study in general: CMV carriers with the relevant HLA were identified by cumulative public TCR beta family frequency. The response measured ex vivo was dominated by TCR beta clonotypes (HLA-C-restricted and CMV-specific).

Via MiXCR, TCRdb re-called the reads, giving one row per CDR3 protein. Of approximately 500,000 distinct CDR3 sequences listed, around a third were seen once; the top ten hold roughly 15%. As to this clonotype: Antigen specificity is unknown.

This CDR3 is built from 17 residues. CDR1 is SGHRS and CDR2 is YFSETQ in the germline V gene. V shed 0 bases, J shed 2 bases, and the junction held 7 bases outside the gene matches. The chain is built from TRBV5-1 and TRBJ2-3, with 9 bases aligning to TRBD2. The sequences come from cultured PBMCs, collected from culture after CMV antigen stimulation. The clonotype was recovered from a human donor in good health (CMV status not recorded). Some clones in this sample may be carry-over from other donors' samples. CDR3 bases: TGCGCCAGCAGCTTGGGATCTAGCGGGGCTCCCACAGATACGCAGTATTTT. Residues: CASSLGSSGAPTDTQYF. The whole variable domain, filled in from reference TRBV5-1 and TRBJ2-3, reads KAGVTQTPRYLIKTRGQQVTLSCSPISGHRSVSWYQQTPGQGLQFLFEYFSETQRNKGNFPGRFSGRQFSNSRSEMNVSTLELGDSALYLCASSLGSSGAPTDTQYFGPGTRLTVL.